This T cell receptor (beta chain) originates from a study of Graves' ophthalmopathy and Graves' hyperthyroidism. RNA transcripts provided the template for amplifying TCR beta CDR3 regions. First-round RT-PCR with HTBI primers preceded a second-round multiplex PCR. MiXCR was run by TCRdb on the multiplex PCR reads, yielding one entry per CDR3 protein. The sample lists fewer than 350,000 distinct CDR3 sequences, 15% to 20% occurring once. Moderate-to-severe activity, with CAS ≥3, NOSPECS ≥4 and duration under 3 months, characterized the donors with ophthalmopathy. Symptoms, serum thyroxine and TRAb, thyroid ultrasound, and orbital computed tomography formed the diagnostic basis. This clonotype was counted ten times or more. Its antigen is undetermined. The V end lost 1 base, the J end lost 4 bases, and 13 bases lay between the germline ends. Germline CDR1 SGHVS, CDR2 FNYEAQ. This CDR3 is built from 15 residues.

The study's findings and limits: In blood, most expanded thyroid clonotypes above 0.001 frequency were also detected. Ophthalmopathy progression was predicted by the model at 60% to 71% sensitivity and 72.22% specificity.

This receptor was identified in an adult man with Graves' ophthalmopathy. The J gene is TRBJ1-2, the V gene TRBV7-6; D remains ambiguous. The specimen was peripheral blood. The CDR3 loop is CASSLGHTESYGYTF. CDR3 bases: TGTGCCAGCAGCTTAGGTCATACGGAAAGCTATGGCTACACCTTC.